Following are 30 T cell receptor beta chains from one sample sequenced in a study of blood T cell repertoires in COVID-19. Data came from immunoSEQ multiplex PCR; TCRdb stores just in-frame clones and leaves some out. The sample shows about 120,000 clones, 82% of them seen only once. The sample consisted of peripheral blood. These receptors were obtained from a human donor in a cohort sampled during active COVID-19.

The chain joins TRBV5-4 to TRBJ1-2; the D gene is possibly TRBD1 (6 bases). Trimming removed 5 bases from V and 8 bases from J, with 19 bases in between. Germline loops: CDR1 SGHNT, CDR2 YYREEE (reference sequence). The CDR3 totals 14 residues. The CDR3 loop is CASRVGTWARGYTF. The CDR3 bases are TGTGCCAGCAGAGTGGGGACATGGGCAAGGGGCTACACCTTC.

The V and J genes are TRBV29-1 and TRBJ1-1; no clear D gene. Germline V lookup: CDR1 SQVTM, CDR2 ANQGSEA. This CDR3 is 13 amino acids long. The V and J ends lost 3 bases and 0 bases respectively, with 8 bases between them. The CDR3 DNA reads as TGCAGCGTTGATCCCGGTTTGAACACTGAAGCTTTCTTT. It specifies CSVDPGLNTEAFF.

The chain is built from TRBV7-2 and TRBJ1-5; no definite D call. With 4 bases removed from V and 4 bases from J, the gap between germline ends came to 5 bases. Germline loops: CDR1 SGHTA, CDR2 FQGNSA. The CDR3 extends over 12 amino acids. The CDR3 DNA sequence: TGTGCCAGCAGCTCCATGAATCAGCCCCAGCATTTT. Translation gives CASSSMNQPQHF. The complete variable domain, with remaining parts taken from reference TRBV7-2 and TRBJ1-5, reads GAGVSQSPSNKVTEKGKDVELRCDPISGHTALYWYRQSLGQGLEFLIYFQGNSAPDKSGLPSDRFSAERTGGSVSTLTIQRTQQEDSAVYLCASSSMNQPQHFGDGTRLSIL.

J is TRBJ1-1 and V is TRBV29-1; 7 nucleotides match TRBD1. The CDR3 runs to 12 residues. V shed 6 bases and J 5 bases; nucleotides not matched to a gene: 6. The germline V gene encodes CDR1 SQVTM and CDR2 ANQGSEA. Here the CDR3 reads CSVDRVGTEAFF. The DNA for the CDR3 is TGCAGCGTCGACAGGGTGGGGACTGAAGCTTTCTTT.

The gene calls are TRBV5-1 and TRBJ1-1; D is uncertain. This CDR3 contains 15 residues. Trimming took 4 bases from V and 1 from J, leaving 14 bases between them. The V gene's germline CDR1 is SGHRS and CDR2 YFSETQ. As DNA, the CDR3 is TGCGCCAGCAGCCCTGGCGGGTTGGGGAACACTGAAGCTTTCTTT. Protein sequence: CASSPGGLGNTEAFF.

Here the CDR3 DNA reads TGTGCCAGCAGTTTGGGGGGTTTCGAAAAACTGTTTTTT. Protein sequence: CASSLGGFEKLFF. The chain recombines TRBV12-3 or TRBV12-4 with TRBJ1-4; weak D call: TRBD1 (5 bases). The V gene lost 3 bases and the J gene lost 8 bases, with 10 bases spanning the gap. This CDR3 spans 13 amino acids.

The CDR3 DNA sequence: TGTGCCAGCAAGAAACTTGTGAACACTGAAGCTTTCTTT. This gives the protein CASKKLVNTEAFF. This chain links TRBV6-6 with TRBJ1-1; no reliable D call. Trimming removed 7 bases from V and 0 bases from J, with 9 bases in between. Germline CDR1 MNHNY, CDR2 SVGAGI (reference sequence). The CDR3 loop spans 13 amino acids.

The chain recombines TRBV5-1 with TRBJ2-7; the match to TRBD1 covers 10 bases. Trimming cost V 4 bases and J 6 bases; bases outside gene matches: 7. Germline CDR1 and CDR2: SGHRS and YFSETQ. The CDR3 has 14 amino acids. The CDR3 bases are TGCGCCAGCAGCCCGGTTGGACAGGGGGGCGAGCAGTACTTC. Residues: CASSPVGQGGEQYF.

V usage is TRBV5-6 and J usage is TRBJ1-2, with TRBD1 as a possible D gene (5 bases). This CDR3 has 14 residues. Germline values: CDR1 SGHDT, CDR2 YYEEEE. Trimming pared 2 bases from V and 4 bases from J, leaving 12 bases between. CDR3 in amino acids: CASSFPTGSYGYTF. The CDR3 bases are TGTGCCAGCAGCTTCCCAACAGGATCCTATGGCTACACCTTC. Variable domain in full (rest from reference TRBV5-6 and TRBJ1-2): DAGVTQSPTHLIKTRGQQVTLRCSPKSGHDTVSWYQQALGQGPQFIFQYYEEEERQRGNFPDRFSGHQFPNYSSELNVNALLLGDSALYLCASSFPTGSYGYTFGSGTRLTVV.

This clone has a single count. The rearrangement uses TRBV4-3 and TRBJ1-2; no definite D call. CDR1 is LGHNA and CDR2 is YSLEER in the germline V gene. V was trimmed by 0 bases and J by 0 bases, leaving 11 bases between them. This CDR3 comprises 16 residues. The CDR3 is CASSQDSPGSNYGYTF. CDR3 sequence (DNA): TGCGCCAGCAGCCAAGATTCCCCGGGTTCTAACTATGGCTACACCTTC.

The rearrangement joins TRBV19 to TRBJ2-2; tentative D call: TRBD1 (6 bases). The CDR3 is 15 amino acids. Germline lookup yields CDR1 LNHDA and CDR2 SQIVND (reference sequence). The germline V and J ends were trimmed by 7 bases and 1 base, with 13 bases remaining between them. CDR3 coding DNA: TGTGCCAGTAAGGGGGATCCAGGGAACACCGGGGAGCTGTTTTTT. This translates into CASKGDPGNTGELFF.

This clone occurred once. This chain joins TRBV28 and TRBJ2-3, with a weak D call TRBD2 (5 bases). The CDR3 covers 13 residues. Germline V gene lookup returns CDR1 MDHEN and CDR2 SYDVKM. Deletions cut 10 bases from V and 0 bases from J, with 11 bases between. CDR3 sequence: CATRDTSTDTQYF. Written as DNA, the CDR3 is TGTGCCACTCGGGATACTAGCACAGATACGCAGTATTTT.

CDR3 loop: CASSLDRDSPLHF. The CDR3, as DNA: TGTGCCAGCAGCTTAGACAGGGATTCACCCCTCCACTTT. The V call is TRBV7-9, the J call TRBJ1-6, with D possibly being TRBD1 (6 bases). The ends were cut back, 1 base at V and 8 bases at J, with 6 bases in the middle. This CDR3 contains 13 residues. Germline V gives CDR1 SEHNR, CDR2 FQNEAQ (reference sequence).

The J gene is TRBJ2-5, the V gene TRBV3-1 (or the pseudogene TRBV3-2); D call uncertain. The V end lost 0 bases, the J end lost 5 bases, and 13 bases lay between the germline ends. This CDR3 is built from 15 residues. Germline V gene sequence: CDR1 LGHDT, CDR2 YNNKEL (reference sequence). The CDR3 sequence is CASSQERPKRETQYF. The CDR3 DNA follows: TGTGCCAGCAGCCAAGAGCGCCCTAAACGGGAGACCCAGTACTTC.

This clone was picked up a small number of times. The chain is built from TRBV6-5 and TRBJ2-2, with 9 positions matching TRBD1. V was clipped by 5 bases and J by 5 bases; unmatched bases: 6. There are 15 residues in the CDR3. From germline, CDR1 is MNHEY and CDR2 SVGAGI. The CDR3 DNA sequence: TGTGCCAGCAGTACCGGGACAGGGAGGACCGGGGAGCTGTTTTTT. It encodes CASSTGTGRTGELFF.

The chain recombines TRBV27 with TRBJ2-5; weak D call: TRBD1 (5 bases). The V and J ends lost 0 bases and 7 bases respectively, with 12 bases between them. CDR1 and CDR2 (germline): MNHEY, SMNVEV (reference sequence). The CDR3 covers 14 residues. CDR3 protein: CASSLSKDTVTQYF. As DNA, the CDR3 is TGTGCCAGCAGTTTATCGAAGGACACGGTGACCCAGTACTTC.

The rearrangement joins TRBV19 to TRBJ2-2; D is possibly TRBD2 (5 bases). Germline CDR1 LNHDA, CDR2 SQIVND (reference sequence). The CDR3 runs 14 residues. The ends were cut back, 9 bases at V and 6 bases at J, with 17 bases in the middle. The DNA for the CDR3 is TGTGCCAGCAGGACTCGCACTGGGGCCGGGGAGCTGTTTTTT. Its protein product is CASRTRTGAGELFF. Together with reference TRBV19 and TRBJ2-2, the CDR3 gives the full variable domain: DGGITQSPKYLFRKEGQNVTLSCEQNLNHDAMYWYRQDPGQGLRLIYYSQIVNDFQKGDIAEGYSVSREKKESFPLTVTSAQKNPTAFYLCASRTRTGAGELFFGEGSRLTVL.

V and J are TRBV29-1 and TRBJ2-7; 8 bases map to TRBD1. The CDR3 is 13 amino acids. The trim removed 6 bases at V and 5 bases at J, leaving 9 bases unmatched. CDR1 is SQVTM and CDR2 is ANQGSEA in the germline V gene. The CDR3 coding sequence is TGCAGCGTGACCCGGACAGGGTCCCACGAGCAGTACTTC. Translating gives CSVTRTGSHEQYF.

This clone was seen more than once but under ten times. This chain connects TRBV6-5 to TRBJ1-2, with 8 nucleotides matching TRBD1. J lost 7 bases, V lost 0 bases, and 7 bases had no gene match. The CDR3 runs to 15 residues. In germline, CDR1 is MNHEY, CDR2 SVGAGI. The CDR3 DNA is TGTGCCAGCAGTTACTCGCCAGGGGGCGCGGGTGGCTACACCTTC. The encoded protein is CASSYSPGGAGGYTF.

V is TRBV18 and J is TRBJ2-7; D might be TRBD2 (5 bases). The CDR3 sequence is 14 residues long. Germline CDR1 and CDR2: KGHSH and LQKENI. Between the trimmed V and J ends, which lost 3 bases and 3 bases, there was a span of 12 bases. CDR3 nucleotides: TGTGCCAGCTCACCTCCGAGCGGCATCTACGAGCAGTACTTC. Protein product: CASSPPSGIYEQYF.

CDR3 sequence: CASSQGRGPQETQYF. The DNA for the CDR3 is TGTGCCAGCAGCCAGGGCAGGGGGCCCCAAGAGACCCAGTACTTC. The rearrangement links TRBV3-1 (or the pseudogene TRBV3-2) to TRBJ2-5, with 8 bases matching TRBD1. The CDR3 is made up of 15 amino acids. With 3 bases clipped from V and 1 base from J, the junction kept 4 bases outside the gene matches. Germline values: CDR1 LGHDT, CDR2 YNNKEL (reference sequence).

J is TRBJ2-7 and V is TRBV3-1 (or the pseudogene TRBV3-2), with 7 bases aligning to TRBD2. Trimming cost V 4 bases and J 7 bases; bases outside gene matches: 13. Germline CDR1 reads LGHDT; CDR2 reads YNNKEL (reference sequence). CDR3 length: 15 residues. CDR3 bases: TGTGCCAGCAGCCTACGGGGGGACCTCGGTGGGGAGCAGTACTTC. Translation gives CASSLRGDLGGEQYF.

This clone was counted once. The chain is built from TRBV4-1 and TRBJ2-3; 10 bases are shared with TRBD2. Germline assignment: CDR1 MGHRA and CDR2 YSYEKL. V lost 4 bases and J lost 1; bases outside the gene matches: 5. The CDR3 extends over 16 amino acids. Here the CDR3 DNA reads TGCGCCAGCAGCCGAATGACTAGCGGGCGCACAGATACGCAGTATTTT. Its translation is CASSRMTSGRTDTQYF.

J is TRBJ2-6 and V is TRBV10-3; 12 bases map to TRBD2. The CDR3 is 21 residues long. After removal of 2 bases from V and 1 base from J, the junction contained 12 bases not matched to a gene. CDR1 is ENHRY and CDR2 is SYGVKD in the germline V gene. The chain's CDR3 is CAISERASGGAWGSGANVLTF. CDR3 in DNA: TGTGCCATCAGTGAGCGGGCTAGCGGGGGGGCCTGGGGATCTGGGGCCAACGTCCTGACTTTC.

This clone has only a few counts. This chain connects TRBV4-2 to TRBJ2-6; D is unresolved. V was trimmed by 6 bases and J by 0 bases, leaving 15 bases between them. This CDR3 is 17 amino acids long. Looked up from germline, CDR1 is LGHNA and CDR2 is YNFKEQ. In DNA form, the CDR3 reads TGTGCCAGCAGAGAGAGGATAGCTACCTCTGGGGCCAACGTCCTGACTTTC. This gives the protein CASRERIATSGANVLTF.

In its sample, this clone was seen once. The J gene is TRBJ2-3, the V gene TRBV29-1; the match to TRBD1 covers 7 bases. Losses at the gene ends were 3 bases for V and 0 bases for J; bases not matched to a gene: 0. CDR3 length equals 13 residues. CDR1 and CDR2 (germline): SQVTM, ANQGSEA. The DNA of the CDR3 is TGCAGCGTTGAGGGACAGAGCACAGATACGCAGTATTTT. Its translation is CSVEGQSTDTQYF.

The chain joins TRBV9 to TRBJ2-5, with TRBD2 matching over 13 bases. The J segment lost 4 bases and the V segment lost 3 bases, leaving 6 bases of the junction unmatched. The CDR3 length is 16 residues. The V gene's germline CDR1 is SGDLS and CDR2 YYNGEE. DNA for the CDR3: TGTGCCAGCAGCGGGACTAGCGGGGGATGGGGAGAGACCCAGTACTTC. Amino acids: CASSGTSGGWGETQYF.

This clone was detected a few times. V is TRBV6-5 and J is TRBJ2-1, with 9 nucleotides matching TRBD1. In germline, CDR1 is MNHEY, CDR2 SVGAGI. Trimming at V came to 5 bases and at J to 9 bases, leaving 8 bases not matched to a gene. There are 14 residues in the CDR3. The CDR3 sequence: CASSTGTGILEQFF. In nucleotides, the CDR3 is TGTGCCAGCAGTACCGGGACAGGGATCCTTGAGCAGTTCTTC.

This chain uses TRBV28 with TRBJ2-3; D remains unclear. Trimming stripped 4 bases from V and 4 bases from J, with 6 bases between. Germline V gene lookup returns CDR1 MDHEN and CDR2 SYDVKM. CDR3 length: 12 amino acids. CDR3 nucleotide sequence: TGTGCCAGCAGTTCCCCAGCAGATACGCAGTATTTT. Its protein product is CASSSPADTQYF. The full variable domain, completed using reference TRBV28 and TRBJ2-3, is DVKVTQSSRYLVKRTGEKVFLECVQDMDHENMFWYRQDPGLGLRLIYFSYDVKMKEKGDIPEGYSVSREKKERFSLILESASTNQTSMYLCASSSPADTQYFGPGTRLTVL.

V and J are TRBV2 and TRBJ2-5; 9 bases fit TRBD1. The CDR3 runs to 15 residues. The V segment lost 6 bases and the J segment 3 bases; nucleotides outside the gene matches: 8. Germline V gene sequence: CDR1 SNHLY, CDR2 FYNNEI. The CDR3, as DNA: TGTGCCAGCAGATCAGAACGGACAGGGGAAGAGACCCAGTACTTC. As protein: CASRSERTGEETQYF.